This T cell receptor (beta chain) was profiled in a study of molecular identifiers for immune sequencing clone quantification. TCRdb redid the calling of the PCR reads with MiXCR, one entry per CDR3 protein. Counted here are approximately 90,000 distinct CDR3 sequences, 20% to 25% occurring once; the ten biggest clones make up around 1%. As regards this clonotype: This may come from a read error, since a much larger clone is one base off. The CDR3 does not close with the conserved phenylalanine or tryptophan, likely indicating a read error.

The trim removed 5 bases at V and 6 bases at J, leaving 4 bases unmatched. The CDR3 contains 14 residues. The V gene's germline CDR1 is MNHEY and CDR2 SVGAGI. The sample consisted of naive CD8+ T cells from blood, with Jurkat cell RNA spiked in. Subset here: FACS-sorted CD8+CD4-CCR7+CD45RA+ naive T cells. The chain employs TRBV6-5 and TRBJ2-1; TRBD2 aligns across 10 bases. The receptor comes from a human donor in good health. Some libraries in this study had Jurkat cell RNA spiked in. In DNA form, the CDR3 reads TGTGCCAGCAGTGTACTAGCGGGGAGCAATGAGCAGTTCCTC. It specifies CASSVLAGSNEQFL.